These 8 T cell receptor beta chains were sequenced from one sample in a study of sequential checkpoint blockade in melanoma. Treatment: randomized to nivolumab then ipilimumab (arm A) or the reverse (arm B). TCRdb's table, derived via immunoSEQ multiplex PCR, lists solely in-frame clones and lacks some. This sample has about 9,500 clones, with more than 20% found just once. The sequenced sample was tumor tissue (inferred from file names), obtained from a patient given nivolumab and ipilimumab in sequence. The receptors here all came from a human donor with melanoma.

V and J are TRBV7-6 and TRBJ1-1; the D gene is possibly TRBD1 (6 bases). Germline V gene sequence: CDR1 SGHVS, CDR2 FNYEAQ. The CDR3 runs to 16 residues. V was trimmed by 7 bases and J by 0 bases, leaving 18 bases between them. This CDR3 is CASNLPGQKMNTEAFF. CDR3 coding DNA: TGTGCCAGCAATTTACCCGGACAGAAGATGAACACTGAAGCTTTCTTT.

V is TRBV18 and J is TRBJ1-3, with D hard to call. The germline V gene encodes CDR1 KGHSH and CDR2 LQKENI. The CDR3 sequence is 15 residues long. V lost 3 bases, J lost 2 bases, and 11 bases lay in between. As DNA, the CDR3 is TGTGCCAGCTCACCCGGAGAGCGCACTGGAAACACCATATATTTT. Its translation is CASSPGERTGNTIYF.

The V and J genes are TRBV6-8 and TRBJ2-1; D is possibly TRBD2 (6 bases). Deletions cut 6 bases from V and 4 bases from J, with 13 bases between. CDR1 and CDR2 from the germline V gene are MNHGY and SAAAGT. CDR3 length: 14 amino acids. The DNA of the CDR3 is TGTGCCAGCAGACCAGCGGGCCGGTACAATGAGCAGTTCTTC. Translation gives CASRPAGRYNEQFF.

This clone was counted only a few times. This rearrangement joins TRBV6-8 to TRBJ1-6; no clear D gene. This CDR3 is 17 amino acids long. Trimming took off 2 bases at V and 4 bases at J, with 15 bases between the two ends. The germline CDR1 and CDR2 sequences are MNHGY and SAAAGT. CDR3 sequence: CASSYRFLIPYNSPLHF. DNA of the CDR3: TGTGCCAGCAGTTACCGCTTCTTAATCCCGTATAATTCACCCCTCCACTTT.

At least ten counts were recorded for this clone. The CDR3 loop is CASSHLRSYGYTF. CDR3 nucleotide sequence: TGTGCCAGCAGCCACCTCCGGAGCTATGGCTACACCTTC. This chain links TRBV6-8 with TRBJ1-2; D is unresolved. CDR1 and CDR2 from the germline V gene are MNHGY and SAAAGT. With 6 bases removed from V and 4 bases from J, the gap between germline ends came to 12 bases. CDR3 length: 13 residues.

There are a few counts of this clone. The chain employs TRBV11-3 and TRBJ2-3; 9 bases are shared with TRBD2. CDR1 is SGHNT and CDR2 is YENEEA in the germline V gene. The length of the CDR3 is 17 residues. The J segment lost 6 bases and the V segment lost 0 bases, leaving 10 bases of the junction unmatched. This CDR3 is CASSLEAGGPRFDTQYF. DNA of the CDR3: TGTGCCAGCAGCTTAGAGGCGGGGGGGCCGAGGTTTGATACGCAGTATTTT. The complete variable domain, with remaining parts taken from reference TRBV11-3 and TRBJ2-3, reads EAGVVQSPRYKIIEKKQPVAFWCNPISGHNTLYWYLQNLGQGPELLIRYENEEAVDDSQLPKDRFSAERLKGVDSTLKIQPAELGDSAVYLCASSLEAGGPRFDTQYFGPGTRLTVL.

The V and J genes are TRBV1 and TRBJ2-7. TRBV1 is tagged as a pseudogene. The CDR3 loop spans 15 amino acids. The CDR3 bases are TGCGCCAGCAGCCTCCTGGACGGTTCAGGATACGAGCAGTACTTC. Its protein is CASSLLDGSGYEQYF.

The chain joins TRBV18 to TRBJ1-1; TRBD1 matches 7 bases. Germline CDR1 reads KGHSH; CDR2 reads LQKENI. This CDR3 spans 16 amino acids. J lost 0 bases, V lost 6 bases, and 10 bases had no gene match. CDR3 amino acids: CASSLRQGPVNTEAFF. CDR3 in DNA: TGTGCCAGCTCCCTCAGACAGGGCCCTGTGAACACTGAAGCTTTCTTT.